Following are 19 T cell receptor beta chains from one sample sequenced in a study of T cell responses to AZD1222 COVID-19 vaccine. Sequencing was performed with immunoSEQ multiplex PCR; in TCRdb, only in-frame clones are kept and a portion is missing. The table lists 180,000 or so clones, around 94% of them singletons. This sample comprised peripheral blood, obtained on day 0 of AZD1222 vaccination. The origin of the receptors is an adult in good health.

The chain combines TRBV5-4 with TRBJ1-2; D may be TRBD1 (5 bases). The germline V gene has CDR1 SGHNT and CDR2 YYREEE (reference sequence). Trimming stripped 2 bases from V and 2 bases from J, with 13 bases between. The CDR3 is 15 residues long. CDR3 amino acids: CASSLVNRINYGYTF. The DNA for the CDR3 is TGTGCCAGCAGCTTAGTAAACAGGATCAACTATGGCTACACCTTC.

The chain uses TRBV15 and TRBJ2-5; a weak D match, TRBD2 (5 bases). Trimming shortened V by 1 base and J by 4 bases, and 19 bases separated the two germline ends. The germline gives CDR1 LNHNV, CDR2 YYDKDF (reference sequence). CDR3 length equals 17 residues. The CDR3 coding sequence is TGTGCCACCAGCAGAGTCCCGGCCTCCGGGAAGGGAGAGACCCAGTACTTC. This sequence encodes CATSRVPASGKGETQYF.

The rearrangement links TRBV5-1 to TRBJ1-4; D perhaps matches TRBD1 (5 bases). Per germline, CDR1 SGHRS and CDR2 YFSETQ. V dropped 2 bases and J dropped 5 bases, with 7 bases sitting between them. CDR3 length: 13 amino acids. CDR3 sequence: CASSFGGNEKLFF. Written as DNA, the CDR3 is TGCGCCAGCAGCTTTGGGGGGAATGAAAAACTGTTTTTT.

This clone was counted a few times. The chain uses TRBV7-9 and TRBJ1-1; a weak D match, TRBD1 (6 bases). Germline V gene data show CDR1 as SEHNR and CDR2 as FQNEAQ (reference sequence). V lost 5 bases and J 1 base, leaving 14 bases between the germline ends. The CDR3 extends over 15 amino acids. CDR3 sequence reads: CASSEDSRGNTEAFF. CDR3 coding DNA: TGTGCCAGCAGCGAAGACTCCAGGGGGAACACTGAAGCTTTCTTT.

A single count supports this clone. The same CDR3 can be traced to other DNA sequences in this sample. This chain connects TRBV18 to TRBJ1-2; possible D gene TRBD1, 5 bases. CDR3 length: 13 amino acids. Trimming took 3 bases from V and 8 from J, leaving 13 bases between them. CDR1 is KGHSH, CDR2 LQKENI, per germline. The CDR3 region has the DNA TGTGCCAGCTCACCGTCTGACAGTAGAGGCTACACCTTC. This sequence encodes CASSPSDSRGYTF.

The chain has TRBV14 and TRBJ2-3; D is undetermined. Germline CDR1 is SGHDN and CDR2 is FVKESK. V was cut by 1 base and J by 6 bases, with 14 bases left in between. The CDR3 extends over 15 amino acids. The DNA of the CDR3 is TGTGCCAGCAGCCAAGGACGGAGCAGTTGGGATACGCAGTATTTT. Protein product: CASSQGRSSWDTQYF.

This chain's CDR3 is CATSFDSNQPQHF. The DNA of the CDR3 is TGTGCCACCAGCTTCGACAGCAATCAGCCCCAGCATTTT. The chain has TRBV15 and TRBJ1-5; no clear D gene. The CDR3 is 13 amino acids. V shed 5 bases and J shed 1 base, with 6 bases lying between them. Germline-derived CDR1 and CDR2 are LNHNV and YYDKDF (reference sequence).

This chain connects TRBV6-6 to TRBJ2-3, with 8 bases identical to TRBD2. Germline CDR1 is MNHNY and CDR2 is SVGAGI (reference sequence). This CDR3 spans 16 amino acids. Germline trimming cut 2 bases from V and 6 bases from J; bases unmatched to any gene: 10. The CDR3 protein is CASSYRGGPLRDTQYF. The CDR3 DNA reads TGTGCCAGCAGTTACCGGGGGGGACCCCTTAGGGATACGCAGTATTTT.

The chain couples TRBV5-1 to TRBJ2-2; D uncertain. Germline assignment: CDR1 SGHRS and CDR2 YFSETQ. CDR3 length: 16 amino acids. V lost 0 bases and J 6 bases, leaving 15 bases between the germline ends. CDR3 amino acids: CASSLGPPRGSGELFF. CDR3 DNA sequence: TGCGCCAGCAGCTTGGGCCCTCCAAGAGGTTCCGGGGAGCTGTTTTTT.

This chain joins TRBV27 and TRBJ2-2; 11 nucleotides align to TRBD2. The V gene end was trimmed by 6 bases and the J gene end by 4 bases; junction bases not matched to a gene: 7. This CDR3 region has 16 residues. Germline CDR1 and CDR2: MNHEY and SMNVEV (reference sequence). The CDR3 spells CASRPTSGSRTGELFF. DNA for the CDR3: TGTGCCAGCAGACCCACTAGCGGGAGTCGCACCGGGGAGCTGTTTTTT.

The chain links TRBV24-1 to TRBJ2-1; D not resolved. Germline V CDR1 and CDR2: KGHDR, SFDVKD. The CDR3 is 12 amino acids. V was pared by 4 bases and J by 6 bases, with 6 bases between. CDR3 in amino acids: CATSDVTNEQFF. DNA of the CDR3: TGTGCCACCAGTGACGTTACCAATGAGCAGTTCTTC.

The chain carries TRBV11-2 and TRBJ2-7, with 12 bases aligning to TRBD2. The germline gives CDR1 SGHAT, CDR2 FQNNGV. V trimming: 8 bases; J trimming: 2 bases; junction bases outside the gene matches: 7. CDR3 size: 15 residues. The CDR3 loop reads CASGARTSGTYEQYF. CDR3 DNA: TGTGCCAGCGGGGCTCGGACTAGCGGGACCTACGAGCAGTACTTC.

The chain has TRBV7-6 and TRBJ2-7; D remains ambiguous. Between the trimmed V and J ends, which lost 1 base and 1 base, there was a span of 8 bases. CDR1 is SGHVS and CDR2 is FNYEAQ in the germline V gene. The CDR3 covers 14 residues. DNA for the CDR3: TGTGCCAGCAGCTTAGAGGGCGGATCCTACGAGCAGTACTTC. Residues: CASSLEGGSYEQYF.

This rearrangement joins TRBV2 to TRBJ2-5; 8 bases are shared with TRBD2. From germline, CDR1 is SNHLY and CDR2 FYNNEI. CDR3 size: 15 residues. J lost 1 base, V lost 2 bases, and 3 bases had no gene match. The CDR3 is CASSERLAGQETQYF. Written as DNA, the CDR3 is TGTGCCAGCAGTGAACGTCTAGCGGGCCAAGAGACCCAGTACTTC.

CDR3 coding DNA: TGTGCCAGCTCACCACCCTTGCGGAGCCAAGAGACCCAGTACTTC. Protein: CASSPPLRSQETQYF. This chain connects TRBV18 to TRBJ2-5; D is uncertain. This CDR3 comprises 15 residues. Germline CDR1 KGHSH, CDR2 LQKENI. The V end lost 0 bases, the J end lost 1 base, and 9 bases lay between the germline ends.

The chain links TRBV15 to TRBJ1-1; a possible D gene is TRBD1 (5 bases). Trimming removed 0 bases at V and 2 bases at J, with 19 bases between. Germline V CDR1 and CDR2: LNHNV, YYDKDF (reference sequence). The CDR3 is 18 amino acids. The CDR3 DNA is TGTGCCACCAGCAGAGATTGGGAGTGGCTGGGGGATAACACTGAAGCTTTCTTT. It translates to CATSRDWEWLGDNTEAFF.

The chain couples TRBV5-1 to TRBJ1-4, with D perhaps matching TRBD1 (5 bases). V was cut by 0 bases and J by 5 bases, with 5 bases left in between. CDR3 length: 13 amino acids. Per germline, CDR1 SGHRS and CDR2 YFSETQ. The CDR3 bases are TGCGCCAGCAGCTTGGGACAGAATGAAAAACTGTTTTTT. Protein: CASSLGQNEKLFF.

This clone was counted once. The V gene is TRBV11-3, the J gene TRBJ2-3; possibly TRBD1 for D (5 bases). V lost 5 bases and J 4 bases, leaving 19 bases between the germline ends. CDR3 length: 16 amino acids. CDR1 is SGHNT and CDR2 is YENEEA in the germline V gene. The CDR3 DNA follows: TGTGCCAGCAGCCCAGGCGGTTTGGGGCAGGCAGATACGCAGTATTTT. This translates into CASSPGGLGQADTQYF. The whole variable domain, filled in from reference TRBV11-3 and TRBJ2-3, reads EAGVVQSPRYKIIEKKQPVAFWCNPISGHNTLYWYLQNLGQGPELLIRYENEEAVDDSQLPKDRFSAERLKGVDSTLKIQPAELGDSAVYLCASSPGGLGQADTQYFGPGTRLTVL.

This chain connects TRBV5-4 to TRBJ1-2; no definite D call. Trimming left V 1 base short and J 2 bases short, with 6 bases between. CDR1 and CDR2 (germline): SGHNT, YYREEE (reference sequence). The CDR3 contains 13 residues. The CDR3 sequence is CASSLSENYGYTF. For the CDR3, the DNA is TGTGCCAGCAGCTTGTCAGAGAACTATGGCTACACCTTC.